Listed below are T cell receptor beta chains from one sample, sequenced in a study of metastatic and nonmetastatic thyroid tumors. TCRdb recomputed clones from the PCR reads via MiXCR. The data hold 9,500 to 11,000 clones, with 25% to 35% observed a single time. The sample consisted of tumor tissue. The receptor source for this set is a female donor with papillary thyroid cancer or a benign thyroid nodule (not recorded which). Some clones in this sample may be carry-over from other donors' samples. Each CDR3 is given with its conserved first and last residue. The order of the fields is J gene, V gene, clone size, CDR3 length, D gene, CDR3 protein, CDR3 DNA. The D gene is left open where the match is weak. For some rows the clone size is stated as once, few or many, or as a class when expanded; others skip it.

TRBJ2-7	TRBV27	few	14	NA	CARSSSGQPYEQYF	TGTGCAAGAAGTTCCTCTGGACAACCCTACGAGCAGTACTTC
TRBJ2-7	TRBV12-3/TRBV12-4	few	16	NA	CASSLASVTGAYDQYF	TGTGCCAGCAGTTTAGCCAGCGTGACAGGAGCCTACGATCAGTACTTC
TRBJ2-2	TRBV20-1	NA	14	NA	CSARAEGTGGELFF	TGCAGTGCTAGAGCGGAGGGAACGGGCGGGGAGCTGTTTTTT
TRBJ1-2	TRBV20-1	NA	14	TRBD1	CSARSTGDNYGYTF	TGCAGTGCTAGATCAACAGGGGATAACTATGGCTACACCTTC
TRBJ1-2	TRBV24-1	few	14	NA	CATSDLTTNYGYTF	TGTGCCACCAGTGATTTGACCACTAACTATGGCTACACCTTC
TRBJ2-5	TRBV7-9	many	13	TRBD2	CASSSGLPKTQYF	TGTGCCAGCAGCTCGGGACTACCCAAGACCCAGTACTTC
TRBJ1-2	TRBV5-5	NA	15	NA	CASSLVGASGYGYTF	TGTGCCAGCAGCTTAGTGGGGGCTTCGGGCTATGGCTACACCTTC
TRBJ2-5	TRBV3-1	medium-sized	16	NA	CASSQDRPSPGETQYF	TGTGCCAGCAGCCAAGATCGGCCTAGCCCTGGAGAGACCCAGTACTTC
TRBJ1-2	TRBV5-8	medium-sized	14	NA	CASSLAGGPRGYTF	TGTGCCAGCAGCTTGGCCGGGGGACCGAGGGGCTACACCTTC
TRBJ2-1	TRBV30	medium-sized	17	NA	CAWSVLPTLSAWNEQFF	TGTGCCTGGAGTGTACTTCCGACTCTCTCGGCTTGGAATGAGCAGTTCTTC
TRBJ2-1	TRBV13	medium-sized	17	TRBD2	CASSLATSGSLDNEQFF	TGTGCCAGCAGCTTAGCTACTAGCGGGAGTTTAGACAATGAGCAGTTCTTC
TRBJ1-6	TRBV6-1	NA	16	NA	CASSDEVGAYNSPLHF	TGTGCCAGCAGTGACGAAGTAGGGGCCTATAATTCACCCCTCCACTTT
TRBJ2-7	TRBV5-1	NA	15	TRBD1	CASSLATGVIDEQYF	TGCGCCAGCAGCTTGGCGACAGGGGTGATTGACGAGCAGTACTTC
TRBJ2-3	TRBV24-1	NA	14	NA	CATSGGSYADTQYF	TGTGCCACCAGTGGGGGCAGTTACGCAGATACGCAGTATTTT
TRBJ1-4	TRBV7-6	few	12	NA	CASSFGNEKLFF	TGTGCCAGCAGCTTTGGGAATGAAAAACTGTTTTTT
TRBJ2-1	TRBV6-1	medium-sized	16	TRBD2	CASSRLAGFPYNEQFF	TGTGCCAGCAGTCGACTAGCGGGATTCCCCTACAATGAGCAGTTCTTC
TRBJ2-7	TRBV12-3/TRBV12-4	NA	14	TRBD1	CASSSQGALGEQYF	TGTGCCAGCAGTTCACAGGGGGCTCTGGGCGAGCAGTACTTC
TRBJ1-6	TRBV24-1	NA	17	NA	CATSDIDRSSYNSPLHF	TGTGCCACCAGTGATATAGACAGGAGCTCCTATAATTCACCCCTCCACTTT
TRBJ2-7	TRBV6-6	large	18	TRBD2	CASRYRTSGRQGAYEQYF	TGTGCCAGCAGATATAGGACTAGCGGGCGACAAGGTGCCTACGAGCAGTACTTC
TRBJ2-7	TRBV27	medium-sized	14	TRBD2	CASRDSAGGWEQYF	TGTGCCAGCAGGGACTCCGCGGGAGGATGGGAGCAGTACTTC
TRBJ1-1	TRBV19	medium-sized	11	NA	CASSQYTEAFF	TGTGCCAGTAGTCAGTACACTGAAGCTTTCTTT
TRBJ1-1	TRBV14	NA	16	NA	CASSQYLVVGSTEAFF	TGTGCCAGCAGCCAATACCTCGTGGTGGGGAGCACTGAAGCTTTCTTT
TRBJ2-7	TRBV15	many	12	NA	CATSRDETEQYF	TGTGCCACCAGCAGAGATGAGACCGAGCAGTACTTC
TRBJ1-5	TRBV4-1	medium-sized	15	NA	CASSQDHIRVKPQHF	TGCGCCAGCAGCCAAGATCACATCAGGGTGAAGCCCCAGCATTTT
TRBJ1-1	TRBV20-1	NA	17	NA	CSARDGRGARFDTEAFF	TGCAGTGCTAGAGATGGTCGGGGGGCGAGGTTTGACACTGAAGCTTTCTTT
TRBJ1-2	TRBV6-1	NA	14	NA	CASRAERGANGYTF	TGTGCCAGCAGGGCGGAACGGGGGGCGAATGGCTACACCTTC
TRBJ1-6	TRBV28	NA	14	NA	CASSTGTPDSPLHF	TGTGCCAGCAGTACCGGGACGCCGGATTCACCCCTCCACTTT
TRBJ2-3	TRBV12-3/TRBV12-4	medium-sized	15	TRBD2	CASSLGLASTDTQYF	TGTGCCAGCAGTCTGGGACTAGCGAGCACAGATACGCAGTATTTT
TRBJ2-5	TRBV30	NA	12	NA	CALSVRVDRLYF	TGTGCCCTGAGTGTACGGGTGGATCGACTGTACTTC
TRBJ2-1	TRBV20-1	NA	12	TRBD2	CSAGLAHNEQFF	TGCAGTGCGGGACTAGCCCACAATGAGCAGTTCTTC
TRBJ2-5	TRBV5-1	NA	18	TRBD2	CASSLGTSGRGGQETQYF	TGCGCCAGCAGCTTGGGAACTAGCGGGAGAGGGGGGCAAGAGACCCAGTACTTC
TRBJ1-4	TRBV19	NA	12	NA	CASRGTGGKLFF	TGTGCCAGTCGAGGAACTGGCGGAAAACTGTTTTTT
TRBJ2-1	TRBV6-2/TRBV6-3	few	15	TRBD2	CASRLGLAGPNEQFF	TGTGCCAGCAGACTGGGACTAGCGGGTCCTAATGAGCAGTTCTTC
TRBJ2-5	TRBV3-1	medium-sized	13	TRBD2	CASSHLLAGPQYF	TGTGCCAGCAGCCATTTACTAGCGGGTCCCCAGTACTTC
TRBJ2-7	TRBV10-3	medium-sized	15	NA	CAIRGVRVSSYEQYF	TGTGCCATCAGAGGAGTCAGGGTGAGCTCCTACGAGCAGTACTTC
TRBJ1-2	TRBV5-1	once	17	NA	CASSLSTGGGLIYGYTF	TGCGCCAGCAGCTTGAGCACCGGCGGGGGCCTAATCTATGGCTACACCTTC
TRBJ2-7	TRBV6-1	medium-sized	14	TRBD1	CASSSGQSPYEQYF	TGTGCCAGCAGTTCGGGACAGTCACCCTACGAGCAGTACTTC
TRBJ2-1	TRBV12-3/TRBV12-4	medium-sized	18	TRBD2	CASTAGLAGGKFGDEQFF	TGTGCCAGCACCGCAGGCCTAGCGGGAGGTAAGTTTGGGGATGAGCAGTTCTTC
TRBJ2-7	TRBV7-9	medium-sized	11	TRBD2	CAAGDSDEQYF	TGTGCTGCGGGAGATAGCGACGAGCAGTACTTC
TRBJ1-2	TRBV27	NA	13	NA	CASSSKKGDGYTF	TGTGCCAGCAGCTCCAAGAAAGGGGATGGCTACACCTTC
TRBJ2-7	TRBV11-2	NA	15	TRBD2	CASSYTSGGTYEQYF	TGTGCCAGCAGCTATACTAGCGGGGGAACCTACGAGCAGTACTTC
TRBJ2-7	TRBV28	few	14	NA	CDSRRTRSNYEQYF	TGTGACAGCAGACGTACTAGATCCAATTACGAGCAGTACTTC
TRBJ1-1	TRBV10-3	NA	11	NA	CAISEGTEAFF	TGTGCCATCAGTGAGGGGACTGAAGCTTTCTTT
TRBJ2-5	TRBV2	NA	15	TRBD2	CASRRTSGTQETQYF	TGTGCCAGTCGAAGGACTAGCGGGACGCAAGAGACCCAGTACTTC
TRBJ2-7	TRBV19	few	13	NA	CASRGEGSVRQYF	TGTGCCAGTAGAGGCGAGGGAAGTGTCAGGCAGTACTTC
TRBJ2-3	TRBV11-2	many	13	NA	CAERAGSTDTQYF	TGTGCCGAAAGGGCAGGGTCCACAGATACGCAGTATTTT
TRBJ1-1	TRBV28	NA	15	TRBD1	CASIRDRGRNTEAFF	TGTGCCAGCATCCGGGACAGGGGCAGGAACACTGAAGCTTTCTTT
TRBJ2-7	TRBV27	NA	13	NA	CASSLWPPYEQYF	TGTGCCAGCAGTTTATGGCCCCCCTACGAGCAGTACTTC
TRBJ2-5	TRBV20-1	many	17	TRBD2	CSARGLARGTRRETQYF	TGCAGTGCTAGAGGACTAGCGAGGGGAACTCGGAGAGAGACCCAGTACTTC